This T cell receptor beta chain was obtained from a study of shared clonotypes between healthy human individuals. The CDR3 extends over 15 amino acids. Per the germline V gene, CDR1 is SGHTA and CDR2 is FQGNSA. Trimming cost V 0 bases and J 4 bases; bases outside gene matches: 5. Donors included only healthy HIV-negative adults lacking recent acute infections or vaccinations. Turning to this clone: What it binds is unknown.

This table comes from immunoSEQ multiplex PCR, and its TCRdb copy is limited to in-frame clones, with some not included. The table records about 470,000 clones, about 76% of them present only once. The study's findings and limits: Represented diversity (both genetic and exposure-history) was limited by the small number of donors.

The V gene is TRBV7-2, the J gene TRBJ1-2, with 7 bases aligning to TRBD1. Sequenced input: PBMCs. This receptor was obtained from a woman between 40 and 55 years old in good health. Some clones in this sample may be carry-over from other donors' samples. In DNA, the CDR3 is TGTGCCAGCAGCTTAGCGACAGGGCCCACCTATGGCTACACCTTC. Translation: CASSLATGPTYGYTF.